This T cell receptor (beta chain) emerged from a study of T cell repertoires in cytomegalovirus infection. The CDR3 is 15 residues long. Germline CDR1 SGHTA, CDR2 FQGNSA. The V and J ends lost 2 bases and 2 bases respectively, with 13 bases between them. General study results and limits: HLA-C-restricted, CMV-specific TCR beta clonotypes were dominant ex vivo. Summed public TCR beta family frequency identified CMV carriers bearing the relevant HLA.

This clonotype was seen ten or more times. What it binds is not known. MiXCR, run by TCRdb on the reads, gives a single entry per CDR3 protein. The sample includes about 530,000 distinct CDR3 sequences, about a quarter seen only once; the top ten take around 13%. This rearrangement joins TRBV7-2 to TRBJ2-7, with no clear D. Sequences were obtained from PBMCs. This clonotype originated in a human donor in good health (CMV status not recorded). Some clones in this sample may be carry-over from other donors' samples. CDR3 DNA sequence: TGTGCCAGCAGCTTATCCGGCTGGTGGGCCTACGAGCAGTACTTC. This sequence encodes CASSLSGWWAYEQYF.